This TCR beta chain is drawn from a study of blood T cell repertoires in COVID-19. The overall study: The United States, Italy and Spain were the sources of the acute and convalescent COVID-19 samples. PBMCs, B-cell-depleted T cells, or T cells provided the cDNA or gDNA that made up the material.

Method: immunoSEQ multiplex PCR; TCRdb's copy keeps in-frame clones and lacks some. The sample has under 200,000 clones, more than 75% seen once. CDR3 length equals 13 residues. Germline values: CDR1 DFQATT, CDR2 SNEGSKA (reference sequence). The V gene end was trimmed by 3 bases and the J gene end by 5 bases; junction bases not matched to a gene: 5. This clone was detected once. This receptor was obtained from a woman aged 80 or over with COVID-19, enrolled during active disease. This chain links TRBV20-1 with TRBJ2-7, with 9 nucleotides matching TRBD1. The sample was peripheral blood. The CDR3 coding sequence is TGCAGTGCTAGTAGGGACAGGGTCCACGAGCAGTACTTC. Translated, it gives CSASRDRVHEQYF.